This T cell receptor (beta chain) appears in the sequencing data of a study of T-cell memory formation after mild COVID-19. The study, taken as a whole, reports: Contracting CD4+ clones lay largely in CM and EM, with CD8+ ones residing in EMRA.

5'RACE with constant-segment primers yielded barcoded, UMI-tagged TCR alpha and TCR beta cDNA libraries. TCRdb re-called the 5' RACE reads with MiXCR, one entry per CDR3 protein. Seen here are roughly 410,000 distinct CDR3 sequences, 20% to 25% observed once, and the top ten hold roughly 8.9%. The sample holds a few counts of this clonotype. Its antigen remains unknown. The CDR3 is made up of 15 amino acids. Germline values: CDR1 SGDLS, CDR2 YYNGEE. Trimming took off 0 bases at V and 4 bases at J, with 13 bases between the two ends. The sequence derives from an adult woman who had mild COVID-19 (a few samples of this study predate the infection). Cell type and time point are not known. Input material: PBMCs or a T cell subset sorted from them (not recorded which). This rearrangement joins TRBV9 to TRBJ1-2, with D maybe TRBD1 (6 bases). The CDR3 spells CASSVEGQNPYGYTF. The DNA of the CDR3 is TGTGCCAGCAGCGTAGAGGGACAAAATCCCTATGGCTACACCTTC.